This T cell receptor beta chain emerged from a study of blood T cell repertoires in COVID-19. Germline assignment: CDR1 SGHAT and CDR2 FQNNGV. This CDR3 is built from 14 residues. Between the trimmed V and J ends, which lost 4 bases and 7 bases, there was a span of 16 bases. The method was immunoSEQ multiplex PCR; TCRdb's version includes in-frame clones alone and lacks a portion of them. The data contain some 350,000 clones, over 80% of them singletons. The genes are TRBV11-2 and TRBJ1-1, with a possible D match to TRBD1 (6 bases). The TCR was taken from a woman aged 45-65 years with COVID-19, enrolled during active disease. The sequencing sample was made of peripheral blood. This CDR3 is CASSSNPTGFEAFF. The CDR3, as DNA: TGTGCCAGCAGCTCTAACCCGACAGGATTTGAAGCTTTCTTT.